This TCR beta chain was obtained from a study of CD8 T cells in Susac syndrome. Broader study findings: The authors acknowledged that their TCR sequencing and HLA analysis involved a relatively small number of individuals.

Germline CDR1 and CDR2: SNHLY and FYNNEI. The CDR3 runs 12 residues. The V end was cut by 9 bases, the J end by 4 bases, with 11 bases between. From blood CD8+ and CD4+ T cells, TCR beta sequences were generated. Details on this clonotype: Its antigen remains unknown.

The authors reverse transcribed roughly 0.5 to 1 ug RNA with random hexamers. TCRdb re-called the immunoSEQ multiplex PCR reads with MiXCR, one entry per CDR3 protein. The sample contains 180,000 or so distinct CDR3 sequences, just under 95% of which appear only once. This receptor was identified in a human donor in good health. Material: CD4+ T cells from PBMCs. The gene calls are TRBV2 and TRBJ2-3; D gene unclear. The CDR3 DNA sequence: TGTGCCAGTAATACCCGCCCAGATACGCAGTATTTT. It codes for CASNTRPDTQYF.